This T cell receptor (beta chain) was sequenced for a study of blood T cell repertoires in COVID-19 (dated by TCRdb to the early 2020s). General notes on the study: The collaborator samples originated in the United States, Italy and Spain and spanned the acute and convalescent phases of COVID-19. The prospective study material was composed of cDNA or gDNA derived from T cells, B-cell-depleted T cells, or PBMCs. The dataset comprised deeply sampled blood TCRbeta repertoires from subjects exposed to, actively infected with, or recovered from COVID-19. The repertoires were released in a freely available public database meant as a resource for research on the immune response to SARS-CoV-2. Samples came from the ongoing ImmuneRACE study (first 160 participants) plus 1,254 subjects from 6 global collaborators. Nearly every sample came with metadata listing a de-identified subject ID, COVID-19 status, age in years and sex. Where available, HLA class I and class II types were obtained from metadata supplied by the sample provider rather than from assay-based typing. What the study reported, not specific to this receptor: How much clinical and demographic metadata was included differed by source and by participant, and the metadata was provided uncurated.

The immunoSEQ Assay, a bias-controlled multiplex PCR, was used to amplify TCRbeta CDR3 regions from genomic DNA. Per the original workflow: Nucleated cell counts per sample were estimated from amplification of reference gene primers within the assay. To quantify the absolute abundance of each unique TCRbeta CDR3 rearrangement, sequence reads were collapsed and filtered. For each sample, productive Simpson clonality was calculated as the square root of Simpson's diversity index over productive rearrangements. TCRdb limited this immuneACCESS table to in-frame rearrangements with V and J called. A share of clones is missing; checked studies link under half to unresolved V genes, and the rest is unexplained. V and J calls and clone size follow that table, whereas D and trimming were derived from the DNA. Counted in this sample were 350,000 to 400,000 clones; 80% to 90% of them appeared once. The ten largest clones capture over 0.95% of the sample.

In the prospective study, participants were about 18 to 100 years old, resided in around 25 geographic areas of the United States, and were enrolled through a virtual design. To assign participants to cohorts, the prospective study relied on clinical history that participants themselves reported in a screening survey and a study questionnaire. Recovered participants in ImmuneRACE Cohort 3 were defined as having two consecutive negative NP/OP PCR tests, clearance from a healthcare professional, or resolution of symptoms. Mobile phlebotomists in the prospective study collected whole blood, serum and a nasopharyngeal or oropharyngeal swab from every participant. Additional blood draws and questionnaires over a 2-month period could optionally be provided by prospective study participants. Blood samples from the prospective study were shipped frozen or at room temperature prior to DNA extraction. Comment on this clone: This clone's antigen is unknown. No qualities accompany the bases; no much larger clone lies one base away.

The CDR3 covers 14 residues, taking in both the cysteine and the phenylalanine. Only the CDR3 region is kept as DNA, spanning 42 bases read in frame from base 1. From V the trimming removes 5 bases and from J it removes 2 bases, while the gene matches leave 5 bases of the junction unaccounted for. For CDR1 and CDR2, the germline V gene lists MNHEY and SVGEGT. The clonotype originates from a man aged 18 to 30 who had recovered from COVID-19. The chain is assembled from TRBV6-2 or TRBV6-3 and TRBJ1-2, and 7 bases in between align with TRBD1. Material: PBMCs or T cells enriched from blood (not recorded which). At the DNA level, the sequence is TGTGCCAGCAGTCGACAGGGATCCAACTATGGCTACACCTTC. Translated, this gives CASSRQGSNYGYTF.